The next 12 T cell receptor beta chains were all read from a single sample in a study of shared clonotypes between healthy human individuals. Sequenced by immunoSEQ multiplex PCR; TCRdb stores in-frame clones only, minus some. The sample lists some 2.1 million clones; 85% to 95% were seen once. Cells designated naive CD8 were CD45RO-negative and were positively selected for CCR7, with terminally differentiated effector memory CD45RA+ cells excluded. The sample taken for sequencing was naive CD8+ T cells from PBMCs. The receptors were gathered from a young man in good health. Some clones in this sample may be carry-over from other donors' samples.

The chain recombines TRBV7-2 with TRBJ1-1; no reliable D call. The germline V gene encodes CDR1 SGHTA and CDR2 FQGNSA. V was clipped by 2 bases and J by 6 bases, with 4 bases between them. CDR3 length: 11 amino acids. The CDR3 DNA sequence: TGTGCCAGCAGCTTATATCCTGAAGCTTTCTTT. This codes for CASSLYPEAFF.

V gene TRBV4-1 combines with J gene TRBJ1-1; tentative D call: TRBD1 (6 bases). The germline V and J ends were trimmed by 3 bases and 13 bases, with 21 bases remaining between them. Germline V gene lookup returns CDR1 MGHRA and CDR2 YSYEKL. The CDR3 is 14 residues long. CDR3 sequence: CASSQRTVDLGDFF. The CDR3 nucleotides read TGCGCCAGCAGCCAGCGGACAGTGGACCTAGGCGATTTCTTT.

In DNA, the CDR3 is TGTGCCAGCAGCTTGGAGACTTACGAGCAGTACTTC. This gives the protein CASSLETYEQYF. The chain joins TRBV5-6 to TRBJ2-7; unclear D gene. Per the germline V gene, CDR1 is SGHDT and CDR2 is YYEEEE. This CDR3 contains 12 residues. V was clipped by 0 bases and J by 4 bases, with 5 bases between them.

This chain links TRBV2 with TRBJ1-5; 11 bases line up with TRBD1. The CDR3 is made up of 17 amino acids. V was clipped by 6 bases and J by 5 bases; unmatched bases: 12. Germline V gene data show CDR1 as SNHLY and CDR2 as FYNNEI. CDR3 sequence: CASSLRGQGVLDQPQHF. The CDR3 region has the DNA TGTGCCAGCAGCCTAAGGGGACAGGGGGTATTGGATCAGCCCCAGCATTTT.

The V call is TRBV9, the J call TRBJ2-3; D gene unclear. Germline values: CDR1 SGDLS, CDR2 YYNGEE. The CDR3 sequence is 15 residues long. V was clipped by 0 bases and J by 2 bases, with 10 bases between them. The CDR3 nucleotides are TGTGCCAGCAGCGTAGAGGTCGGAATCACAGATACGCAGTATTTT. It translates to CASSVEVGITDTQYF.

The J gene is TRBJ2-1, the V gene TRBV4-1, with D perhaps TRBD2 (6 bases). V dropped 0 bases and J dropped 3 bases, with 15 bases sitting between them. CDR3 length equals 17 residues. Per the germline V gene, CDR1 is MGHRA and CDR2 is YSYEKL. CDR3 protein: CASSQDLGAGYYNEQFF. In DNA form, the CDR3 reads TGCGCCAGCAGCCAAGATCTTGGGGCGGGGTACTACAATGAGCAGTTCTTC.

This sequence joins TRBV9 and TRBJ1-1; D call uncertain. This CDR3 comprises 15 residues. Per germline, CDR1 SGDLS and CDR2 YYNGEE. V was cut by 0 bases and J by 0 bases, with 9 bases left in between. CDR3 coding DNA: TGTGCCAGCAGCGTAGATTCATCTTTGAACACTGAAGCTTTCTTT. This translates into CASSVDSSLNTEAFF.

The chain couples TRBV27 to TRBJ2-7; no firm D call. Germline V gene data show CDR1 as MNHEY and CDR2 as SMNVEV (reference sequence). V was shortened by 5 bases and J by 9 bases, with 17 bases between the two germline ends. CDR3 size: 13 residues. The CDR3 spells CASSTVTGNLQYF. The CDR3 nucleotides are TGTGCCAGCAGTACCGTGACTGGGAATCTGCAGTACTTC.

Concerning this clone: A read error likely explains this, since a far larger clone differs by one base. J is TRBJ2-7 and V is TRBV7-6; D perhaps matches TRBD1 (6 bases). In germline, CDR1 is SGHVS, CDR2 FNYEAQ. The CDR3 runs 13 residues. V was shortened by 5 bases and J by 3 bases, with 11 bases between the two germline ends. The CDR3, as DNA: TGTGCCAGCAGCCAGGACAGTAACTACGAGCAGTACTTC. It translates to CASSQDSNYEQYF.

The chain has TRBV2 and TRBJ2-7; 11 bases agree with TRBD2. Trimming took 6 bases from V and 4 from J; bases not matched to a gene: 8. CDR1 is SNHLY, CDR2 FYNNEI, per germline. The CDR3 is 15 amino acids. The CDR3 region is CASRYTSGSLYEQYF. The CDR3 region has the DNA TGTGCCAGCAGGTATACTAGCGGGAGTCTTTACGAGCAGTACTTC.

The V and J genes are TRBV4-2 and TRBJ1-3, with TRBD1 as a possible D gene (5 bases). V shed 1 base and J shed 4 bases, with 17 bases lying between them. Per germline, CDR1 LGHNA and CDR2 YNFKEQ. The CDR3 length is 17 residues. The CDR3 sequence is CASSQAPVGGEGNTIYF. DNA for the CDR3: TGTGCCAGCAGCCAAGCCCCGGTGGGGGGGGAAGGAAACACCATATATTTT.

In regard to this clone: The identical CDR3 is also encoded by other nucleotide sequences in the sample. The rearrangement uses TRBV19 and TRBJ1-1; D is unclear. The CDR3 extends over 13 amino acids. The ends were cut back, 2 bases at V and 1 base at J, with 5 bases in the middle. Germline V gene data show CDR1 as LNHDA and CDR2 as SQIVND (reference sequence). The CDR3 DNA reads TGTGCCAGTAGTATAACCGCGAACACTGAAGCTTTCTTT. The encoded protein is CASSITANTEAFF.